The clone carrying this T cell receptor beta chain showed up just a few times. As yet, its antigen is unknown. These data originate in a study of beta chain features in type 1 diabetes. Whole-study findings and limits: Reduced insertions and increased deletions marked VDJ junctions in type 1 diabetes patients. Researchers caution that PCR might favor shorter templates, equally among patients and controls. Moderately but significantly shorter TCRB CDR3s were found in Type 1 diabetes patients in all four CD4+ subsets. Comparison showed that naive, central memory and Treg TCRB repertoires appeared more similar among patients than among healthy donors.

The CDR3 totals 16 residues. The V and J ends lost 1 base and 3 bases respectively, with 16 bases between them. Germline V gene lookup returns CDR1 SGHTA and CDR2 FQGNSA. Sequenced material consisted of expressed TCRB transcripts (all of the isolated RNA was reverse transcribed). Sequenced by immunoSEQ multiplex PCR; TCRdb stores in-frame clones only, minus some. The sample yields 200,000 to 250,000 clones, 11% to 15% seen once. Central memory, naive, regulatory and stem cell-like memory CD4+ cells were sorted by CD45RO/CCR7/CD25/CD127/CD95/CD27. The sequenced sample consisted of naive CD4+ T cells from blood. This TCR came from a young man with type 1 diabetes. V is TRBV7-2 and J is TRBJ2-7; D is unclear. CDR3 sequence (DNA): TGTGCCAGCAGCTTAGAACGCCTTTCGGTTAGCTACGAGCAGTACTTC. Protein product: CASSLERLSVSYEQYF. The whole variable domain, remainder taken from reference TRBV7-2 and TRBJ2-7, is GAGVSQSPSNKVTEKGKDVELRCDPISGHTALYWYRQSLGQGLEFLIYFQGNSAPDKSGLPSDRFSAERTGGSVSTLTIQRTQQEDSAVYLCASSLERLSVSYEQYFGPGTRLTVT.